A single sample is the source of the 7 T cell receptor beta chains below, sequenced in a study of T cell responses to AZD1222 COVID-19 vaccine. Only in-frame clones appear in the TCRdb table, and some are missing; sequencing was by immunoSEQ multiplex PCR. The table lists over 150,000 clones, approximately 90% of them singletons. The sample in question was peripheral blood, obtained on day 0 of AZD1222 vaccination. The receptors were gathered from an adult in good health.

This clone was picked up a small number of times. The rearrangement uses TRBV19 and TRBJ2-7; D may be TRBD2 (5 bases). CDR3 length equals 14 residues. Germline V gene data show CDR1 as LNHDA and CDR2 as SQIVND (reference sequence). The ends were cut back, 4 bases at V and 3 bases at J, with 13 bases in the middle. The CDR3 loop is CASSSSGIFYEQYF. CDR3 DNA sequence: TGTGCCAGTAGTAGCTCCGGGATTTTCTACGAGCAGTACTTC.

This chain uses TRBV2 with TRBJ1-2; 7 nucleotides agree with TRBD1. Germline lookup yields CDR1 SNHLY and CDR2 FYNNEI. Trimming removed 6 bases from V and 6 bases from J; junction bases left unmatched: 10. This CDR3 is built from 14 residues. CDR3 coding DNA: TGTGCCAGCAGGCCGGGACAGTACTCGGATGGCTACACCTTC. This encodes CASRPGQYSDGYTF.

V usage is TRBV6-1 and J usage is TRBJ2-7, with D hard to call. This CDR3 has 17 amino acids. The germline gives CDR1 MNHNS, CDR2 SASEGT. The ends were cut back, 6 bases at V and 0 bases at J, with 21 bases in the middle. For the CDR3, the DNA is TGTGCCAGCAGGGAACTACTTGACACGTCTTACTCCTACGAGCAGTACTTC. Translated: CASRELLDTSYSYEQYF.

The sample holds one count of this clone. The V and J genes are TRBV11-2 and TRBJ2-5; the D call may be TRBD1 or TRBD2 (5 bases each). Trimming took 4 bases from V and 1 from J, leaving 16 bases between them. CDR1 and CDR2 (germline): SGHAT, FQNNGV. The length of the CDR3 is 16 residues. The CDR3 loop reads CASSSGPRPGQETQYF. CDR3 DNA sequence: TGTGCCAGCAGCTCGGGACCCCGCCCGGGCCAAGAGACCCAGTACTTC. The full variable domain, completed using reference TRBV11-2 and TRBJ2-5, is EAGVAQSPRYKIIEKRQSVAFWCNPISGHATLYWYQQILGQGPKLLIQFQNNGVVDDSQLPKDRFSAERLKGVDSTLKIQPAKLEDSAVYLCASSSGPRPGQETQYFGPGTRLLVL.

The rearrangement joins TRBV24-1 to TRBJ2-1, with TRBD2 matching over 8 bases. Germline V lookup: CDR1 KGHDR, CDR2 SFDVKD. V trimming: 9 bases; J trimming: 8 bases; junction bases outside the gene matches: 8. The CDR3 has 13 amino acids. The CDR3, as DNA: TGTGCCACCCGAGGGAGCGGGAGTGATGAGCAGTTCTTC. Translating gives CATRGSGSDEQFF.

The chain couples TRBV7-9 to TRBJ1-3, with D uncertain. The germline V gene encodes CDR1 SEHNR and CDR2 FQNEAQ (reference sequence). The CDR3 totals 17 residues. Trimming took 2 bases from V and 0 from J, leaving 14 bases between them. CDR3 in DNA: TGTGCCAGCAGCTTATTTCCGGTCCGGAGCTCTGGAAACACCATATATTTT. It is translated as CASSLFPVRSSGNTIYF.

V is TRBV5-6 and J is TRBJ2-1, with TRBD2 matching over 11 bases. This CDR3 region has 14 residues. Trimming removed 5 bases from V and 4 bases from J; junction bases left unmatched: 2. Germline V gives CDR1 SGHDT, CDR2 YYEEEE. In nucleotides, the CDR3 is TGTGCCAGCAGGTGGACTAGCGGGTACAATGAGCAGTTCTTC. Translating it yields CASRWTSGYNEQFF.